The 22 T cell receptor beta chains below come from one sample, sequenced in a study of CD8 T cells in ankylosing spondylitis. Points from the study as a whole: Typical of ankylosing spondylitis blood, it appeared, was a TCR beta motif of about eight highly homologous variants.

These receptors have no identified antigens. In TCRdb, the 5' RACE reads were re-called with MiXCR into one record per CDR3 protein. The repertoire holds some 450,000 distinct CDR3 sequences, with 17% as singletons. The sequenced sample was blood, either unsorted or a sorted T cell fraction (not recorded which). The receptors originated from a male donor with ankylosing spondylitis.

The J gene is TRBJ2-1, the V gene TRBV7-6; TRBD2 agrees at 10 bases. The V and J ends lost 5 bases and 3 bases, in that order; junction bases with no gene match: 4. The germline gives CDR1 SGHVS, CDR2 FNYEAQ. The CDR3 sequence is 15 residues long. The CDR3 bases are TGTGCCAGCAGCCCGGCTAGCGGGGGCTACAATGAGCAGTTCTTC. It specifies CASSPASGGYNEQFF.

The rearrangement joins TRBV5-1 to TRBJ2-7, with 7 bases aligning to TRBD1. Germline V gene sequence: CDR1 SGHRS, CDR2 YFSETQ. The J segment lost 2 bases and the V segment lost 0 bases, leaving 5 bases of the junction unmatched. This CDR3 region has 15 residues. DNA of the CDR3: TGCGCCAGCAGCTTGGCGTCGGGACAGACCTACGAGCAGTACTTC. Translating it yields CASSLASGQTYEQYF.

This clonotype was counted a few times. The V and J genes are TRBV27 and TRBJ2-5, with D possibly being TRBD1 (6 bases). This CDR3 is 17 amino acids long. Trimming took off 3 bases at V and 2 bases at J, with 19 bases between the two ends. CDR1 and CDR2 (germline): MNHEY, SMNVEV (reference sequence). The CDR3 here is CASSFYPETGLQETQYF. CDR3 in DNA: TGTGCCAGCAGTTTCTACCCCGAAACAGGGTTACAAGAGACCCAGTACTTC.

This clonotype showed up just once. The chain employs TRBV7-3 and TRBJ1-1; no clear D gene. The CDR3 runs 13 residues. Trimming left V 5 bases short and J 1 base short, with 8 bases between. The germline V gene encodes CDR1 SGHTA and CDR2 FQGTGA. The CDR3 region is CASSQQSNTEAFF. CDR3 nucleotides: TGTGCCAGCAGCCAACAGTCGAACACTGAAGCTTTCTTT.

This clonotype showed up many times. The chain carries TRBV5-1 and TRBJ2-1; D gene uncertain. V lost 2 bases and J 4 bases, leaving 10 bases between the germline ends. Germline CDR1 reads SGHRS; CDR2 reads YFSETQ. The CDR3 extends over 14 amino acids. CDR3 protein: CASSFLGAYNEQFF. The CDR3 DNA follows: TGCGCCAGCAGCTTCCTGGGTGCTTACAATGAGCAGTTCTTC.

The chain carries TRBV28 and TRBJ2-3; D is undetermined. V was trimmed by 2 bases and J by 3 bases, leaving 12 bases between them. The CDR3 length is 15 residues. CDR1 and CDR2 from the germline V gene are MDHEN and SYDVKM. The CDR3 DNA reads TGTGCCAGCAGTTTACGTCAAGACAAAACAGATACGCAGTATTTT. The encoded protein is CASSLRQDKTDTQYF. Combining the CDR3 with reference TRBV28 and TRBJ2-3 gives the whole variable domain DVKVTQSSRYLVKRTGEKVFLECVQDMDHENMFWYRQDPGLGLRLIYFSYDVKMKEKGDIPEGYSVSREKKERFSLILESASTNQTSMYLCASSLRQDKTDTQYFGPGTRLTVL.

This clonotype was seen ten or more times. The rearrangement joins TRBV5-1 to TRBJ2-3; a possible D gene is TRBD2 (5 bases). Trimming cost V 2 bases and J 5 bases, with 6 bases left between them. Germline-derived CDR1 and CDR2 are SGHRS and YFSETQ. The CDR3 runs 12 residues. This CDR3 is CASSFGVDTQYF. The CDR3, as DNA: TGCGCCAGCAGCTTCGGGGTAGATACGCAGTATTTT.

This chain links TRBV28 with TRBJ2-7; 9 nucleotides match TRBD2. The ends lost 3 bases at V and 6 bases at J; junction bases unmatched: 6. Per the germline V gene, CDR1 is MDHEN and CDR2 is SYDVKM. The length of the CDR3 is 14 residues. In nucleotides, the CDR3 is TGTGCCAGCAGTTTGCGGCGGGAGGGCGGCGAGCAGTACTTC. Protein product: CASSLRREGGEQYF. The variable domain in full, with the rest retrieved from reference TRBV28 and TRBJ2-7, is DVKVTQSSRYLVKRTGEKVFLECVQDMDHENMFWYRQDPGLGLRLIYFSYDVKMKEKGDIPEGYSVSREKKERFSLILESASTNQTSMYLCASSLRREGGEQYFGPGTRLTVT.

This clonotype has only a few counts. The V gene is TRBV5-1, the J gene TRBJ2-3, with a weak D call TRBD2 (6 bases). The CDR3 is 14 amino acids. CDR1 and CDR2 from the germline V gene are SGHRS and YFSETQ. V gave up 5 bases and J gave up 0 bases, with 10 bases separating them. CDR3 in amino acids: CASRMGGSTDTQYF. The CDR3 region has the DNA TGCGCCAGCAGAATGGGGGGTAGCACAGATACGCAGTATTTT.

The genes are TRBV7-2 and TRBJ1-5; TRBD1 might be the D (5 bases). From germline, CDR1 is SGHTA and CDR2 FQGNSA. Trimming shortened V by 5 bases and J by 2 bases, and 13 bases separated the two germline ends. This CDR3 is 15 amino acids long. The CDR3 nucleotides are TGTGCCAGCAGCCCGGGACCGGAGGGCAATCAGCCCCAGCATTTT. Its protein product is CASSPGPEGNQPQHF.

This clonotype appeared a few times. This CDR3 reads CASSLKTYNEQFF. CDR3 nucleotides: TGTGCCAGCAGCTTAAAAACCTACAATGAGCAGTTCTTC. The chain recombines TRBV7-3 with TRBJ2-1; D gene unclear. With 1 base removed from V and 2 bases from J, the gap between germline ends came to 3 bases. The CDR3 length is 13 residues. Germline CDR1 SGHTA, CDR2 FQGTGA.

The chain uses TRBV6-1 and TRBJ2-7, with D possibly being TRBD1 (6 bases). This CDR3 is built from 15 residues. CDR1 is MNHNS and CDR2 is SASEGT in the germline V gene. V lost 6 bases, J lost 6 bases, and 21 bases lay in between. The CDR3 bases are TGTGCCAGCAGACAAGACAGGTCGAAGGCTCTCGAGCAGTACTTC. It encodes CASRQDRSKALEQYF.

The chain is built from TRBV29-1 and TRBJ1-6, with D unresolved. The germline gives CDR1 SQVTM, CDR2 ANQGSEA. Trimming removed 6 bases at V and 19 bases at J, with 10 bases between. The CDR3 is 8 residues long. The CDR3 region is CSVVAVHF. The CDR3 region has the DNA TGCAGCGTCGTGGCCGTGCACTTT.

This chain uses TRBV7-8 with TRBJ2-1; TRBD2 aligns across 10 bases. J lost 2 bases, V lost 5 bases, and 9 bases had no gene match. Germline loops: CDR1 SGHVS, CDR2 FQNEAQ. This CDR3 is built from 17 residues. The CDR3: CASSPQLSGGTYNEQFF. CDR3 sequence (DNA): TGTGCCAGCAGCCCGCAGCTTAGCGGGGGGACCTACAATGAGCAGTTCTTC.

The chain employs TRBV27 and TRBJ2-3; 7 positions match TRBD1. This CDR3 has 16 residues. The trim removed 5 bases at V and 2 bases at J, leaving 10 bases unmatched. From germline, CDR1 is MNHEY and CDR2 SMNVEV (reference sequence). CDR3 coding DNA: TGTGCCAGCAGTATCCGGACAGGATTCAACACAGATACGCAGTATTTT. Protein sequence: CASSIRTGFNTDTQYF.

This clonotype was found a few times. The chain uses TRBV3-1 and TRBJ1-5; 8 bases line up with TRBD1. Germline CDR1 and CDR2: LGHDT and YNNKEL (reference sequence). The CDR3 sequence is 20 residues long. The V segment lost 0 bases and the J segment 0 bases; nucleotides outside the gene matches: 13. CDR3 region: CASSQDKGTGPSLSNQPQHF. The DNA of the CDR3 is TGTGCCAGCAGCCAAGATAAGGGGACAGGACCCTCTCTTAGCAATCAGCCCCAGCATTTT.

V usage is TRBV3-1 and J usage is TRBJ1-2, with 10 nucleotides matching TRBD1. Looked up from germline, CDR1 is LGHDT and CDR2 is YNNKEL (reference sequence). V dropped 6 bases and J dropped 4; count of bases not matched to a gene: 8. There are 15 residues in the CDR3. The CDR3 DNA reads as TGTGCCAGCAGTCACCGGGACAGGGGTAGCTATGGCTACACCTTC. This sequence encodes CASSHRDRGSYGYTF.

Only a few counts were recorded for this clonotype. The chain recombines TRBV4-2 with TRBJ2-3; 12 bases are a match to TRBD2. Trimming at V came to 0 bases and at J to 3 bases, leaving 7 bases not matched to a gene. This CDR3 region has 18 residues. The germline gives CDR1 LGHNA, CDR2 YNFKEQ. In DNA form, the CDR3 reads TGTGCCAGCAGCCAAGAAGGGCTAGCGGGGGGGCCGACAGATACGCAGTATTTT. It yields the protein CASSQEGLAGGPTDTQYF.

This rearrangement joins TRBV6-2 or TRBV6-3 to TRBJ1-6; TRBD1 matches 7 bases. Germline-derived CDR1 and CDR2 are MNHEY and SVGEGT. The CDR3 has 14 residues. Losses at the gene ends were 5 bases for V and 7 bases for J; bases not matched to a gene: 5. CDR3: CASSIGQENSPLHF. In nucleotides, the CDR3 is TGTGCCAGCAGTATAGGACAGGAGAATTCACCCCTCCACTTT.

This clonotype was counted once. The rearrangement links TRBV5-4 to TRBJ2-7; D call uncertain. Germline V CDR1 and CDR2: SGHNT, YYREEE (reference sequence). The CDR3 extends over 11 amino acids. V shed 0 bases and J shed 7 bases, with 5 bases lying between them. CDR3 coding DNA: TGTGCCAGCAGCTTGGGTCAAGAGCAGTACTTC. Its protein product is CASSLGQEQYF.

This clonotype was observed a handful of times. This rearrangement joins TRBV10-3 to TRBJ2-7; TRBD1 might be the D (6 bases). This CDR3 comprises 14 residues. CDR1 is ENHRY, CDR2 SYGVKD, per germline. Trimming took off 6 bases at V and 0 bases at J, with 12 bases between the two ends. CDR3 DNA: TGTGCCATCAGCCCCGGACAGAACTCCTACGAGCAGTACTTC. Translating gives CAISPGQNSYEQYF.

This clonotype was found a few times. The chain couples TRBV4-1 to TRBJ2-3; D tentatively fits TRBD1 or TRBD2 (5 bases each). V was trimmed by 5 bases and J by 4 bases, leaving 22 bases between them. Germline assignment: CDR1 MGHRA and CDR2 YSYEKL. The CDR3 contains 17 residues. CDR3: CASSNKPGRGGPDTQYF. The CDR3 nucleotides read TGCGCCAGCAGCAACAAACCGGGACGTGGAGGACCAGATACGCAGTATTTT.